The entry below gives a single T cell receptor beta chain sequence along with its context. Antigen specificity is unknown. The CDR3 extends over 13 amino acids. Germline assignment: CDR1 MNHEY and CDR2 SVGAGI. With 11 bases removed from V and 2 bases from J, the gap between germline ends came to 12 bases. The data stem from a study of neoadjuvant nivolumab and ipilimumab in lung cancer. Overall study findings and caveats: Resected tumors had greater TCR richness and clonality than uninvolved lung.

Assay used: immunoSEQ multiplex PCR; TCRdb lists only in-frame clones, some missing. The sample lists over 20,000 clones, approximately 78% seen once, with about 9.4% in the top ten. The sample was tumor tissue, taken after neoadjuvant nivolumab, alone or with ipilimumab, at or shortly before surgery. V and J are TRBV6-5 and TRBJ2-2; D is undetermined. The TCR originated in an adult with non-small cell lung cancer. CDR3 amino acids: CAATDVNTGELFF. The CDR3 nucleotides are TGTGCCGCAACGGACGTTAACACCGGGGAGCTGTTTTTT.